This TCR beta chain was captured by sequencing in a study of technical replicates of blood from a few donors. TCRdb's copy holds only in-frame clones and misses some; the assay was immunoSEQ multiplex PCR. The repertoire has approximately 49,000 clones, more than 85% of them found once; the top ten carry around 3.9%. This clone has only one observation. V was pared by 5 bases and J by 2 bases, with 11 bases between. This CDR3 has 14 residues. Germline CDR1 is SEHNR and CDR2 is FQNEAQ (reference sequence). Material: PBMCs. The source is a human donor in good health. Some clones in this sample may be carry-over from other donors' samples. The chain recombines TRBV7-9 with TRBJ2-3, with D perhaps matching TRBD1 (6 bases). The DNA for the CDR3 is TGTGCCAGCAGCCCGGACAGCTACACAGATACGCAGTATTTT. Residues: CASSPDSYTDTQYF.